Reported below is one T cell receptor (beta chain). Its target is not known. Stated time point: cycle 4 day 1 (C4D1), after about 6 weeks of nivolumab. In every patient, relapse followed autologous stem cell transplantation, while exposure to brentuximab vedotin differed. Under best response, outcomes were complete response, partial response or progressive disease. The CDR3 is 13 amino acids. The germline V gene has CDR1 PRHDT and CDR2 FYEKMQ (reference sequence). Trimming cost V 0 bases and J 5 bases, with 8 bases left between them. The assay was immunoSEQ multiplex PCR, and TCRdb's table has in-frame clones only and misses some. The data show tens of thousands of clones, 85% to 95% seen once. The sample originates from a study of PD-1 blockade in classical Hodgkin lymphoma. For the study at large: The patients were dosed with nivolumab 3 mg/kg, infused intravenously every 2 weeks. Overall study findings and caveats: What drove the repertoire differences, possibly disease activity or prior therapy, has not been defined. Reported baseline diversity: healthy donors highest, relapsed/refractory patients lowest.

The origin of this receptor is a human donor with classical Hodgkin lymphoma. V and J are TRBV13 and TRBJ2-7; D is uncertain. The material was peripheral blood mononuclear cells (PBMCs), obtained before the fourth cycle of nivolumab. The CDR3 DNA reads as TGTGCCAGCAGCTTAGGGTCTATGAACGAGCAGTACTTC. It translates to CASSLGSMNEQYF.